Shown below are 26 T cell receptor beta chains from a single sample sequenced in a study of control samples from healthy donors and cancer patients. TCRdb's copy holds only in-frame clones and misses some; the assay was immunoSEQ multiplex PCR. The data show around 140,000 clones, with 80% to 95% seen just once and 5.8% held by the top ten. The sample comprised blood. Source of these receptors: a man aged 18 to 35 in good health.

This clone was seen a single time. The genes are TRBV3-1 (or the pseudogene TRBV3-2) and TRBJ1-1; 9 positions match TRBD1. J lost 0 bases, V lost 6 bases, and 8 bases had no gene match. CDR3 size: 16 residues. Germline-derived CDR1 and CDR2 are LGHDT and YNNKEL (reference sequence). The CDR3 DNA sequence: TGTGCCAGCAGTCCCCGACAGGGGGGTTTGAACACTGAAGCTTTCTTT. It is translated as CASSPRQGGLNTEAFF.

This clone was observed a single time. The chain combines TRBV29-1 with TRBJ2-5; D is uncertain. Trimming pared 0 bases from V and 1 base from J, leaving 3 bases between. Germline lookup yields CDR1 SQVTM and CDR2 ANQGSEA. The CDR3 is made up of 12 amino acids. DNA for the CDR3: TGCAGCGTTGAAGACAGCCAAGAGACCCAGTACTTC. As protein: CSVEDSQETQYF.

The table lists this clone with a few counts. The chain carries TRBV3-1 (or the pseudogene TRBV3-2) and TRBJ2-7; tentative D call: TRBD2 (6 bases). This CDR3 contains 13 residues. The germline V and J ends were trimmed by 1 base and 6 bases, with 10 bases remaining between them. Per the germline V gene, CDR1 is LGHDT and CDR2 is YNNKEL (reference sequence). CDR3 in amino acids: CASSQARGSEQYF. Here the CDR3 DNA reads TGTGCCAGCAGCCAAGCTCGGGGGTCCGAGCAGTACTTC.

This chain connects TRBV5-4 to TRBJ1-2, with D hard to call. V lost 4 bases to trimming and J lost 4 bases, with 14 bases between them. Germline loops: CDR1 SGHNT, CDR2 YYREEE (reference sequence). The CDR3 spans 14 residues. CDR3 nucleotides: TGTGCCAGCAGCCGGGAGTCAGGAGGCTATGGCTACACCTTC. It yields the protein CASSRESGGYGYTF.

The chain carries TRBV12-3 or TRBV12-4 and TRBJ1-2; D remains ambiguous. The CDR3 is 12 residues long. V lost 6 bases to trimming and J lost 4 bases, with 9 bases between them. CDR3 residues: CASSPSPYGYTF. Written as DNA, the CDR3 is TGTGCCAGCAGCCCCTCTCCCTATGGCTACACCTTC.

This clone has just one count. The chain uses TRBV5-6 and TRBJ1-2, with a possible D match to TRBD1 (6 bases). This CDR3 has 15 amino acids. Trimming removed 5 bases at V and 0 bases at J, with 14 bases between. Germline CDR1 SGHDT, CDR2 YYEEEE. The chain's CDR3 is CASRVERGPNYGYTF. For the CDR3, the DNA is TGTGCCAGCAGGGTGGAGCGGGGGCCTAACTATGGCTACACCTTC.

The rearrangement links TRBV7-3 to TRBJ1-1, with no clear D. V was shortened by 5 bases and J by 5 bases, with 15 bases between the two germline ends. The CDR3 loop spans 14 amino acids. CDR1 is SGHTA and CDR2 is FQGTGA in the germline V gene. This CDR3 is CASSPQGGGTEAFF. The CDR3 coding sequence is TGTGCCAGCAGCCCACAAGGAGGAGGTACTGAAGCTTTCTTT.

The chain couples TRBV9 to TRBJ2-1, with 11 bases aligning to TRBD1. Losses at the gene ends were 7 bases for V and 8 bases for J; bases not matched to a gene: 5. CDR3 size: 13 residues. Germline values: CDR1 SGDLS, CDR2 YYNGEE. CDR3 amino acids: CASSGQGEHEQFF. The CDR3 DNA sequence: TGTGCCAGCTCGGGACAGGGGGAACATGAGCAGTTCTTC.

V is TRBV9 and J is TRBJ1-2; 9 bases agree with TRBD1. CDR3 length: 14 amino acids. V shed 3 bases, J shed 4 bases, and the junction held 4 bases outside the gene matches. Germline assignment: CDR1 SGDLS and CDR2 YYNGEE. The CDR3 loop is CASSGTGGAYGYTF. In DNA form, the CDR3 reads TGTGCCAGCAGCGGTACAGGGGGCGCCTATGGCTACACCTTC.

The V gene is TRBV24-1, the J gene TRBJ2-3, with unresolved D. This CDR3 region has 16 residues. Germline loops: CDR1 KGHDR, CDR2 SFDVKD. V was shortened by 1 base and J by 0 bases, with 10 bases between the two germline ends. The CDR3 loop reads CATSDFPGRSTDTQYF. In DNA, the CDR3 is TGTGCCACCAGTGATTTTCCGGGCCGAAGCACAGATACGCAGTATTTT.

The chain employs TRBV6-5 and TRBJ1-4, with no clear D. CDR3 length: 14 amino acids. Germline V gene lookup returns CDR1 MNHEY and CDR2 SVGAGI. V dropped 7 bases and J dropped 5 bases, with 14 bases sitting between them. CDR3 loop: CASTVALVNEKLFF. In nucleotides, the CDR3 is TGTGCCAGCACCGTGGCGCTAGTGAATGAAAAACTGTTTTTT.

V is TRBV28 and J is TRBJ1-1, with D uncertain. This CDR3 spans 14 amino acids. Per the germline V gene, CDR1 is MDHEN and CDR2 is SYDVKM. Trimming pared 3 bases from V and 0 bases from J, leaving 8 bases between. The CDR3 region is CASSLVQVNTEAFF. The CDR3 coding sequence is TGTGCCAGCAGTTTGGTCCAGGTGAACACTGAAGCTTTCTTT.

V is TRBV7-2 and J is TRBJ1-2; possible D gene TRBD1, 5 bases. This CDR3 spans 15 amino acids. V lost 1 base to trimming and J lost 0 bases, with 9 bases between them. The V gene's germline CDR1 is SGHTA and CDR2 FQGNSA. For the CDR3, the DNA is TGTGCCAGCAGCTTAGATTGGGGGTCTAACTATGGCTACACCTTC. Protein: CASSLDWGSNYGYTF.

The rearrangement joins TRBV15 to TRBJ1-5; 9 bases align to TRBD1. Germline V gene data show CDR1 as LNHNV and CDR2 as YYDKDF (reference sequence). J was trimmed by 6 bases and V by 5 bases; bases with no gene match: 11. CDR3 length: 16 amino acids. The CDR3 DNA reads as TGTGCCACCAGCGAGGCGGGACAGGGAAGACGTCAGCCCCAGCATTTT. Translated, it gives CATSEAGQGRRQPQHF. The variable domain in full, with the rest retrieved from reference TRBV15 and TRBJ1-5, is DAMVIQNPRYQVTQFGKPVTLSCSQTLNHNVMYWYQQKSSQAPKLLFHYYDKDFNNEADTPDNFQSRRPNTSFCFLDIRSPGLGDTAMYLCATSEAGQGRRQPQHFGDGTRLSIL.

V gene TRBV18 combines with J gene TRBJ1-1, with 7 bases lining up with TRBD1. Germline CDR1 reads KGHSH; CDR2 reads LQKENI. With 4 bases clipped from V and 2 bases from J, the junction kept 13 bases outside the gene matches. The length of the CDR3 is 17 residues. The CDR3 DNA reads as TGTGCCAGCTCACACCGCCTCAACAGGGGAGAAAACACTGAAGCTTTCTTT. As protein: CASSHRLNRGENTEAFF.

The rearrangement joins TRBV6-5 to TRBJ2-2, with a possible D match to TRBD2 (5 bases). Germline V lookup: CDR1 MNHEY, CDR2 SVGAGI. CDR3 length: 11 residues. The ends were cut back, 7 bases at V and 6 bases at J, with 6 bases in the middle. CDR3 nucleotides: TGTGCCAGCAAGAGGGCCGGGGAGCTGTTTTTT. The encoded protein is CASKRAGELFF.

The CDR3 DNA follows: TGTGCCAGCAGCTTTTCTGGTCGGGGCGGGATGAGCACAGATACGCAGTATTTT. Amino acid sequence: CASSFSGRGGMSTDTQYF. The rearrangement links TRBV7-9 to TRBJ2-3; TRBD2 is a possible D gene (6 bases). CDR1 and CDR2 (germline): SEHNR, FQNEAQ (reference sequence). V lost 3 bases and J 0 bases, leaving 19 bases between the germline ends. There are 18 residues in the CDR3.

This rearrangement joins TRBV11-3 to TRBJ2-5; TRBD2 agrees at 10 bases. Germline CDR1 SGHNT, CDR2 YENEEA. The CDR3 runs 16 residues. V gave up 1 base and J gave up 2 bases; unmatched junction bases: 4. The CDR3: CASSLGISGGQETQYF. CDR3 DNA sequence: TGTGCCAGCAGCTTAGGGATTAGCGGGGGGCAAGAGACCCAGTACTTC.

The CDR3 sequence is CASSSSGTHEQYF. The CDR3 bases are TGTGCCAGCAGTTCGTCAGGTACACACGAGCAGTACTTC. The chain couples TRBV6-5 to TRBJ2-7; D remains unclear. The germline CDR1 and CDR2 sequences are MNHEY and SVGAGI. The CDR3 runs to 13 residues. Trimming cost V 4 bases and J 5 bases, with 12 bases left between them.

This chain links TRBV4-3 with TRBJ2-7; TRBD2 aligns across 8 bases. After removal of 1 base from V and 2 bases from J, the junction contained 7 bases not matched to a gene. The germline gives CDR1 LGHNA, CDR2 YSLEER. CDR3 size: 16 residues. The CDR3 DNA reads TGCGCCAGCAGCCAAGGAGCGGGAGTGCAACCCTACGAGCAGTACTTC. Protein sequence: CASSQGAGVQPYEQYF.

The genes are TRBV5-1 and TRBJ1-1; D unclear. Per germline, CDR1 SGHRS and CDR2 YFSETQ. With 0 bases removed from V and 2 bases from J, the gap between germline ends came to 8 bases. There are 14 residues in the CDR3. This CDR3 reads CASSLDWGNTEAFF. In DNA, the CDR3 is TGCGCCAGCAGCTTGGATTGGGGAAACACTGAAGCTTTCTTT.

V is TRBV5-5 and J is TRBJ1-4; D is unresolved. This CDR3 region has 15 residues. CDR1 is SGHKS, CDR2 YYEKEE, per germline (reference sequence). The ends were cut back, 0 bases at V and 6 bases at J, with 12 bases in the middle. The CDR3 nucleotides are TGTGCCAGCAGCTTGGGAGGCGGCGGCTATGAAAAACTGTTTTTT. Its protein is CASSLGGGGYEKLFF.

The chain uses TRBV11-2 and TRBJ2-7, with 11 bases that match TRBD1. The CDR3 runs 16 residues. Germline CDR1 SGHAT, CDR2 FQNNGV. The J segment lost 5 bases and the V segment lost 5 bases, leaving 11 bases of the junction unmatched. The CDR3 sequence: CASSTWTGGARNEQYF. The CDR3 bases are TGTGCCAGCAGCACATGGACAGGGGGCGCAAGGAACGAGCAGTACTTC.

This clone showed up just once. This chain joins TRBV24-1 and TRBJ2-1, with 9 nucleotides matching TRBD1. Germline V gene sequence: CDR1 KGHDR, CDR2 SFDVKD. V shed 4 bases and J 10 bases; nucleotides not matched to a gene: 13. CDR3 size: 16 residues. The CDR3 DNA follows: TGTGCCACCAGTGAACTGCGGACAGGGGCTGTTTGGGAGCAGTTCTTC. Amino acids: CATSELRTGAVWEQFF.

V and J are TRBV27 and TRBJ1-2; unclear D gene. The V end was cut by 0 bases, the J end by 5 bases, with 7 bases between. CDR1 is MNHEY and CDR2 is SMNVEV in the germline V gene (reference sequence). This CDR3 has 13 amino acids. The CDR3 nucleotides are TGTGCCAGCAGTTTATCCCGGACGTATGGCTACACCTTC. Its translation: CASSLSRTYGYTF.

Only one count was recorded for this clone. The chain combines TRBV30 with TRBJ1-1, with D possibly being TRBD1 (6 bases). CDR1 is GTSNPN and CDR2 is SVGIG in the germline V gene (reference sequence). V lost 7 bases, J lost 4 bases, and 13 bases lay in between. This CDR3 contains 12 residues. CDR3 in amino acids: CAFEGGATEAFF. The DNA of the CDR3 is TGTGCCTTTGAAGGGGGGGCCACTGAAGCTTTCTTT.